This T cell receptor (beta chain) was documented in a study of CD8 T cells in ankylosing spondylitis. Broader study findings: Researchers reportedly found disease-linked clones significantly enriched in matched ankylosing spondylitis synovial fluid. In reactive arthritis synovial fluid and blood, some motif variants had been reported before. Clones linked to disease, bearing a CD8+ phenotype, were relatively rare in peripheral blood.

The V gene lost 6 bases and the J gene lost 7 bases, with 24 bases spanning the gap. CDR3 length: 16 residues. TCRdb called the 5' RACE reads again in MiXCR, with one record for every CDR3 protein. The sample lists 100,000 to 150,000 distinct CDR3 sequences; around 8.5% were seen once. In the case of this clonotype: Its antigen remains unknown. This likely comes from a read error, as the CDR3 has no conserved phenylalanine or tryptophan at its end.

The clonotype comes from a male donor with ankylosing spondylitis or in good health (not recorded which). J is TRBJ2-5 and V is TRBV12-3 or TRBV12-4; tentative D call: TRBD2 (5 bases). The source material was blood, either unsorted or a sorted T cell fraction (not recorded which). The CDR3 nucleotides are TGTGCCAGCAGCCGATCTGTGCACACCCGGGGTGGGACCCAGTACTTG. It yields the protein CASSRSVHTRGGTQYL.